This T cell receptor beta chain was identified during a study of human T cells and chemical hapten exposure. Whole-study findings and limits: There was alopecia in the donors, so their immune response may differ from that of healthy people.

TCRdb independently ran MiXCR on the RACE reads; one entry per CDR3 protein. Among roughly 98,000 distinct CDR3 sequences listed, around 12% were seen once. The length of the CDR3 is 14 residues. Germline assignment: CDR1 SGHTA and CDR2 FQGTGA. V was clipped by 4 bases and J by 1 base, with 10 bases between them. Specified time point: patch test 1, 2 weeks after DPC sensitization. Specified treatment: therapeutic diphenylcyclopropenone sensitization with weekly scalp DPC. Blood sampling preceded each patch test application. Non-pregnant alopecia patients aged 18 to 70, suitable for DPC therapy. Unfractionated whole blood was the source from which total RNA was extracted. Comments on this clonotype: Its antigen is still unknown.

This chain uses TRBV7-3 with TRBJ1-1; no firm D call. The sequences come from whole blood, collected in connection with sensitization to the hapten diphenylcyclopropenone (DPC). The origin of this receptor is a woman in her forties with alopecia areata. Some clones in this sample may be carry-over from other donors' samples. CDR3 in amino acids: CASSSDSGNTEAFF. Written as DNA, the CDR3 is TGTGCCAGCAGCTCCGATTCTGGGAACACTGAAGCTTTCTTT.